Presented here are 24 T cell receptor beta chains from one specimen sequenced in a study of regulatory T cells in long-lasting Graves disease. TCR beta libraries were built with iRepertoire HTBI primers and Arm-PCR of CDR3 regions. Each CDR3 protein gets one entry after TCRdb re-called the multiplex PCR reads with MiXCR. The sample yields about half a million distinct CDR3 sequences, around 13% seen once. Regarding time point: newly diagnosed GD, antithyroid drugs for less than 3 months. RNA isolated from PBMCs was used to make the TCR library. These data also formed part of another study, on T cells in Graves' hyperthyroidism and ophthalmopathy.

The sample here was peripheral blood mononuclear cells (PBMCs), taken at new diagnosis, from a patient treated with antithyroid drugs. These receptors were obtained from a woman in her twenties or thirties with Graves disease.

This clonotype was seen more than once but under ten times. This rearrangement joins TRBV19 to TRBJ2-7; 8 bases agree with TRBD2. In germline, CDR1 is LNHDA, CDR2 SQIVND (reference sequence). V was pared by 1 base and J by 3 bases, with 5 bases of the junction left unmatched. The CDR3 has 15 amino acids. The CDR3: CASSIAGGQNYEQYF. The DNA of the CDR3 is TGTGCCAGTAGTATAGCGGGAGGGCAAAACTACGAGCAGTACTTC.

This clonotype was counted at least ten times. The chain uses TRBV20-1 and TRBJ1-6; D is unclear. V was cut by 1 base and J by 7 bases, with 14 bases left in between. This CDR3 region has 15 residues. CDR1 and CDR2 (germline): DFQATT, SNEGSKA (reference sequence). CDR3 sequence (DNA): TGCAGTGCTAGAGTAGGGCCCAGTCGAAATTCACCCCTCCACTTT. Protein product: CSARVGPSRNSPLHF.

Only a few counts were recorded for this clonotype. The gene calls are TRBV27 and TRBJ2-5; a possible D gene is TRBD1 (5 bases). Germline CDR1 MNHEY, CDR2 SMNVEV (reference sequence). The CDR3 extends over 9 amino acids. This CDR3 reads CAGEETQYF. CDR3 sequence (DNA): TGTGCAGGGGAAGAGACCCAGTACTTC.

The table lists this clonotype with a few counts. This may stem from a read error, because a much larger clone lies one nucleotide away. The V and J genes are TRBV7-9 and TRBJ1-1; 7 positions agree with TRBD1. The CDR3 loop spans 14 amino acids. After removal of 5 bases from V and 1 base from J, the junction contained 4 bases not matched to a gene. From germline, CDR1 is SEHNR and CDR2 FQNEAQ (reference sequence). CDR3 sequence: CASSPTGKNTEAFF. The CDR3 DNA is TGTGCCAGCAGCCCGACAGGGAAGAACACTGAAGCTTTCTTT.

This clonotype occurred many times. This chain connects TRBV11-3 to TRBJ2-1; possible D gene TRBD1, 6 bases. Germline-derived CDR1 and CDR2 are SGHNT and YENEEA. The CDR3 sequence is 18 residues long. Trimming cost V 1 base and J 0 bases, with 16 bases left between them. The CDR3: CASSLALLGAASYNEQFF. CDR3 DNA sequence: TGTGCCAGCAGCTTAGCCCTCTTGGGGGCAGCCTCCTACAATGAGCAGTTCTTC.

Notes on this clonotype: It is likely a read error, because the conserved phenylalanine at the end of the CDR3 is missing. This chain links TRBV4-3 with TRBJ1-1; D possibly corresponds to TRBD1 (6 bases). This CDR3 contains 17 residues. Germline loops: CDR1 LGHNA, CDR2 YSLEER. V was pared by 3 bases and J by 2 bases, with 19 bases between. In DNA, the CDR3 is TGCGCCAGCAGCCAGGGATGGGGGGGCAGCACAAACACTGAAGCTTTCGTT. It specifies CASSQGWGGSTNTEAFV.

Turning to this clonotype: A much larger clone is a single base away; this may be a read error. In this CDR3 the conserved last residue, phenylalanine or tryptophan, is missing, so a read error is likely. V usage is TRBV9 and J usage is TRBJ2-2; D not certain. The CDR3 runs to 15 residues. The V end was cut by 4 bases, the J end by 2 bases, with 12 bases between. In germline, CDR1 is SGDLS, CDR2 YYNGEE. This CDR3 reads CASSSSLANTGELFI. The CDR3 DNA is TGTGCCAGCAGCTCCAGCTTAGCCAACACCGGGGAGCTGTTTATT.

There are many counts of this clonotype. The chain joins TRBV27 to TRBJ1-4, with no clear D. The length of the CDR3 is 14 residues. V shed 2 bases and J shed 0 bases, with 4 bases lying between them. Germline lookup yields CDR1 MNHEY and CDR2 SMNVEV (reference sequence). The CDR3 sequence: CASSLVATNEKLFF. The CDR3 bases are TGTGCCAGCAGTTTAGTCGCAACTAATGAAAAACTGTTTTTT.

This clonotype was counted at least ten times. This chain links TRBV18 with TRBJ1-5, with D unclear. V was clipped by 2 bases and J by 0 bases, with 5 bases between them. CDR3 size: 14 residues. Germline values: CDR1 KGHSH, CDR2 LQKENI. The CDR3 region has the DNA TGTGCCAGCTCACCAGGGTATAGCAATCAGCCCCAGCATTTT. Translating gives CASSPGYSNQPQHF.

The sample holds many counts of this clonotype. The rearrangement uses TRBV10-3 and TRBJ2-7; 7 nucleotides match TRBD2. J gave up 9 bases and V 2 bases, and 10 bases lay outside the gene matches. CDR1 and CDR2 from the germline V gene are ENHRY and SYGVKD. CDR3 size: 14 residues. The CDR3 bases are TGTGCCATCAGTGAGACTAGCGTGCTTATGGCGCAGTACTTC. Translation gives CAISETSVLMAQYF.

This clonotype has a count of ten or more. This sequence joins TRBV6-1 and TRBJ1-1; TRBD1 matches at 9 bases. The length of the CDR3 is 15 residues. The V segment lost 7 bases and the J segment 4 bases; nucleotides outside the gene matches: 10. From germline, CDR1 is MNHNS and CDR2 SASEGT. CDR3 protein: CASTSPETGGTEAFF. In nucleotides, the CDR3 is TGTGCCAGCACTTCACCGGAGACAGGGGGCACTGAAGCTTTCTTT.

This clonotype has ten or more counts. The V call is TRBV7-9, the J call TRBJ2-1; D unresolved. Germline V gene data show CDR1 as SEHNR and CDR2 as FQNEAQ (reference sequence). The CDR3 has 15 amino acids. Trimming cost V 7 bases and J 0 bases, with 13 bases left between them. The CDR3 nucleotides read TGTGCCAGCACCCCTTCGGGTAGCTCCTACAATGAGCAGTTCTTC. Amino acids: CASTPSGSSYNEQFF. Using reference TRBV7-9 and TRBJ2-1 for the parts outside the CDR3, the full variable domain is DTGVSQNPRHKITKRGQNVTFRCDPISEHNRLYWYRQTLGQGPEFLTYFQNEAQLEKSRLLSDRFSAERPKGSFSTLEIQRTEQGDSAMYLCASTPSGSSYNEQFFGPGTRLTVL.

This clonotype appeared many times. The V and J genes are TRBV12-3 or TRBV12-4 and TRBJ1-2; the D gene is possibly TRBD1 (6 bases). The CDR3 sequence is 13 residues long. The ends were cut back, 5 bases at V and 7 bases at J, with 14 bases in the middle. The CDR3 coding sequence is TGTGCCAGCAGTCTTCAGGGGCGGAGTGGCTACACCTTC. As protein: CASSLQGRSGYTF.

This clonotype was seen once. This chain connects TRBV30 to TRBJ1-1, with D uncertain. Germline assignment: CDR1 GTSNPN and CDR2 SVGIG (reference sequence). CDR3 length equals 12 residues. V shed 4 bases and J shed 2 bases, with 8 bases lying between them. The CDR3 nucleotides read TGTGCCTGGAACTCCAGAAACACTGAAGCTTTCTTT. It yields the protein CAWNSRNTEAFF.

About this clonotype itself: This may arise from a read error, as a much more abundant clone is one base away. The V gene is TRBV20-1, the J gene TRBJ2-5; TRBD2 agrees at 13 bases. V was clipped by 0 bases and J by 7 bases; unmatched bases: 14. Germline loops: CDR1 DFQATT, CDR2 SNEGSKA (reference sequence). This CDR3 spans 18 amino acids. The CDR3 region has the DNA TGCAGTGCTAGAGATCGGCTGGGACTAGCGGGATTACGGGGGACCCAGTACTTC. Its translation: CSARDRLGLAGLRGTQYF.

This clonotype was seen many times. The rearrangement joins TRBV19 to TRBJ2-1; possibly TRBD2 for D (5 bases). Trimming stripped 5 bases from V and 1 base from J, with 15 bases between. Germline V lookup: CDR1 LNHDA, CDR2 SQIVND (reference sequence). This CDR3 is 16 amino acids long. CDR3 loop: CASSLGGVGSYNEQFF. The CDR3 DNA reads as TGTGCCAGTAGTCTCGGAGGTGTCGGGTCCTACAATGAGCAGTTCTTC.

As to this clonotype: A much larger clone is a single base away; this may be a read error. This chain links TRBV13 with TRBJ2-5; D is ambiguous. V was clipped by 4 bases and J by 0 bases, with 3 bases between them. The CDR3 is made up of 12 amino acids. Germline V gene data show CDR1 as PRHDT and CDR2 as FYEKMQ (reference sequence). The CDR3 protein is CASSSNQETQYF. The CDR3 coding sequence is TGTGCCAGCAGCTCGAACCAAGAGACCCAGTACTTC.

This clonotype was counted ten times or more. V usage is TRBV20-1 and J usage is TRBJ2-5; possible D gene TRBD1, 6 bases. V dropped 6 bases and J dropped 2 bases, with 13 bases sitting between them. The CDR3 spans 13 residues. Germline V gene sequence: CDR1 DFQATT, CDR2 SNEGSKA (reference sequence). CDR3 sequence (DNA): TGCAGTGCCCTCCGGGACACGCAAGAGACCCAGTACTTC. It is translated as CSALRDTQETQYF.

The chain links TRBV11-1 to TRBJ1-1; 9 positions agree with TRBD1. The V gene's germline CDR1 is SGHAT and CDR2 FQDESV (reference sequence). The CDR3 runs 14 residues. J was trimmed by 6 bases and V by 5 bases; bases with no gene match: 7. This chain's CDR3 is CASSRDRVSSEAFF. CDR3 DNA sequence: TGTGCCAGCAGCCGGGACAGGGTATCCTCTGAAGCTTTCTTT.

This clonotype was counted many times. The chain employs TRBV11-2 and TRBJ2-1; no firm D call. Deletions cut 1 base from V and 5 bases from J, with 6 bases between. CDR3 size: 13 residues. Germline CDR1 is SGHAT and CDR2 is FQNNGV. Here the CDR3 reads CASSLVVDNEQFF. CDR3 sequence (DNA): TGTGCCAGCAGCTTAGTCGTCGACAATGAGCAGTTCTTC.

This clonotype has at least ten counts. The genes are TRBV5-1 and TRBJ2-1, with D perhaps matching TRBD1 (5 bases). Trimming pared 2 bases from V and 7 bases from J, leaving 10 bases between. The CDR3 sequence is 13 residues long. Germline CDR1 and CDR2: SGHRS and YFSETQ. The CDR3 region has the DNA TGCGCCAGCAGCTTTCAAGGGGCAAATGAGCAGTTCTTC. This gives the protein CASSFQGANEQFF.

This clonotype was counted many times. The chain has TRBV30 and TRBJ2-5; 11 nucleotides line up with TRBD2. V was clipped by 4 bases and J by 3 bases; unmatched bases: 4. Germline V gene sequence: CDR1 GTSNPN, CDR2 SVGIG (reference sequence). The CDR3 extends over 14 amino acids. CDR3 DNA: TGTGCCTGGAAGCAACTAGCGGGAGAAGAGACCCAGTACTTC. This codes for CAWKQLAGEETQYF. Combining the CDR3 with reference TRBV30 and TRBJ2-5 gives the whole variable domain SQTIHQWPATLVQPVGSPLSLECTVEGTSNPNLYWYRQAAGRGLQLLFYSVGIGQISSEVPQNLSASRPQDRQFILSSKKLLLSDSGFYLCAWKQLAGEETQYFGPGTRLLVL.

This clonotype has only a few counts. J is TRBJ1-2 and V is TRBV4-3, with D possibly TRBD1 on 6 matching bases. Germline-derived CDR1 and CDR2 are LGHNA and YSLEER. The CDR3 consists of 16 residues. V lost 0 bases to trimming and J lost 4 bases, with 15 bases between them. CDR3 region: CASSQESRGQFYGYTF. The CDR3 DNA reads TGCGCCAGCAGCCAAGAATCCCGGGGGCAATTCTATGGCTACACCTTC.

This clonotype has ten or more counts. The CDR3 spells CASSMERGGAHREQYF. The CDR3 DNA reads TGTGCCAGTAGTATGGAGAGGGGCGGGGCCCATCGAGAGCAGTATTTT. The J gene is TRBJ2-3, the V gene TRBV19, with D perhaps matching TRBD2 (6 bases). CDR1 is LNHDA and CDR2 is SQIVND in the germline V gene (reference sequence). The V end was cut by 3 bases, the J end by 11 bases, with 24 bases between. The CDR3 contains 16 residues.